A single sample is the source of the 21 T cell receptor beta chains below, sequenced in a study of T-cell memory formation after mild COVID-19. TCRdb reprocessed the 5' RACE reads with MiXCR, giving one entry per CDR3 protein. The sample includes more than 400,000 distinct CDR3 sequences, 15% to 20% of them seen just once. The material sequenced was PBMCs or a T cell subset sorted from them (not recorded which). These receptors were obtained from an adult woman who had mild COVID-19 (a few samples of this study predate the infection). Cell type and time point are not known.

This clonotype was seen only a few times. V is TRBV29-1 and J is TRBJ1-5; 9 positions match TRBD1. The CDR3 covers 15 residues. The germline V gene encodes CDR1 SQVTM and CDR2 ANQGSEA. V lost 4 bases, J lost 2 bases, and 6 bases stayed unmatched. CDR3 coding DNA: TGCAGCGTTGGTGGGACAGGGAATGGCAATCAGCCCCAGCATTTT. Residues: CSVGGTGNGNQPQHF.

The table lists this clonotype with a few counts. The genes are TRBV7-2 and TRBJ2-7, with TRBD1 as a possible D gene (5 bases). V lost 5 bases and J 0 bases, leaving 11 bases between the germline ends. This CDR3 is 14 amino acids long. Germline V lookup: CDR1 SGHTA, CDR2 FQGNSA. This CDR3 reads CASSLRATSYEQYF. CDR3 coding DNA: TGTGCCAGCAGCCTCAGGGCGACCTCCTACGAGCAGTACTTC.

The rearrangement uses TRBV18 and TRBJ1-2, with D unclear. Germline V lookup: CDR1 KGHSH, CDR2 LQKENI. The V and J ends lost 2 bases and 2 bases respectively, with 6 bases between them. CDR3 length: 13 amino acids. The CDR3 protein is CASSPAPNYGYTF. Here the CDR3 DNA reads TGTGCCAGCTCACCAGCGCCCAACTATGGCTACACCTTC.

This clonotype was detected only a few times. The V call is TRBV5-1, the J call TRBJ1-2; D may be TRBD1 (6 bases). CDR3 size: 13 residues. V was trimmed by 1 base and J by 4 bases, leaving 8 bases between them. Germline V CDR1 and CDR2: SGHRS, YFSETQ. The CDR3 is CASSLTGSYGYTF. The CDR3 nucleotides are TGCGCCAGCAGCTTGACAGGGAGCTATGGCTACACCTTC.

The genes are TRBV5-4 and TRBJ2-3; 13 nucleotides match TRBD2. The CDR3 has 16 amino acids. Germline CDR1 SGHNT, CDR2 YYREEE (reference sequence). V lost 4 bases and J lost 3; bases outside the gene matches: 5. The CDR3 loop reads CASSGGGLAGTDTQYF. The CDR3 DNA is TGTGCCAGCAGCGGGGGGGGACTAGCGGGAACAGATACGCAGTATTTT.

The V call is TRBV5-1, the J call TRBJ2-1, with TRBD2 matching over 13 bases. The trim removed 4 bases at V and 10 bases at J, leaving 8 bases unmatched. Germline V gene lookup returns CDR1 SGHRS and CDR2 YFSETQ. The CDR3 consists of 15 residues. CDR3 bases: TGCGCCAGCAGCCCTGGACTAGCGGGGGCCTGGGAGCAGTTCTTC. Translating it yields CASSPGLAGAWEQFF.

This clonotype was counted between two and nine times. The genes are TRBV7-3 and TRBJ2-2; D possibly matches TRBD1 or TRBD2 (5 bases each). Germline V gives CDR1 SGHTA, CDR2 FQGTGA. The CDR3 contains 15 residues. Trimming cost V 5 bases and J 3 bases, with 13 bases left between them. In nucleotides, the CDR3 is TGTGCCAGCAGCCGTGGGGGTTTTGACACCGGGGAGCTGTTTTTT. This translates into CASSRGGFDTGELFF.

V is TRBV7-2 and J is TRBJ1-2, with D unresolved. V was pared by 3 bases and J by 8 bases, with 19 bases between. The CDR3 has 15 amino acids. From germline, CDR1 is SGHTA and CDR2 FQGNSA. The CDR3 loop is CASSLETVAYGGYTF. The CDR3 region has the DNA TGTGCCAGCAGCTTGGAGACGGTAGCTTATGGAGGCTACACCTTC.

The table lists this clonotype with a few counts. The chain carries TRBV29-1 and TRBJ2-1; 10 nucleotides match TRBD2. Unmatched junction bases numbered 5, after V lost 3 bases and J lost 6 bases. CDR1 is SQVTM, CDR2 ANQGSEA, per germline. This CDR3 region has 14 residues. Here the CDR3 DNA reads TGCAGCGTTGACTACCTAGCGGGGGCCAATGAGCAGTTCTTC. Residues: CSVDYLAGANEQFF.

For the CDR3, the DNA is TGCAGTGCTAGCGCAGGCTTCTCCTATAATTCACCCCTCCACTTT. The encoded protein is CSASAGFSYNSPLHF. The V and J genes are TRBV20-1 and TRBJ1-6; D is undetermined. The germline V and J ends were trimmed by 3 bases and 0 bases, with 9 bases remaining between them. CDR1 and CDR2 (germline): DFQATT, SNEGSKA (reference sequence). The length of the CDR3 is 15 residues.

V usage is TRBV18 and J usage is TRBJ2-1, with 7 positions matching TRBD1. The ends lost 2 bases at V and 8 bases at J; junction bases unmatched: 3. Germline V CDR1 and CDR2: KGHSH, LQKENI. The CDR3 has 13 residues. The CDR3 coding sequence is TGTGCCAGCTCACCAAACCAGGGGGATGAGCAGTTCTTC. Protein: CASSPNQGDEQFF.

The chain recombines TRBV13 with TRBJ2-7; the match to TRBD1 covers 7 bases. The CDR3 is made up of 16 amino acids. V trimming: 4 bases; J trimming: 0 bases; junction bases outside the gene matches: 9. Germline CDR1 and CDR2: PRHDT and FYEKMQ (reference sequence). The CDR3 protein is CASSSSRGPGSYEQYF. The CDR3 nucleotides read TGTGCCAGCAGCTCCTCGAGGGGGCCGGGCTCCTACGAGCAGTACTTC.

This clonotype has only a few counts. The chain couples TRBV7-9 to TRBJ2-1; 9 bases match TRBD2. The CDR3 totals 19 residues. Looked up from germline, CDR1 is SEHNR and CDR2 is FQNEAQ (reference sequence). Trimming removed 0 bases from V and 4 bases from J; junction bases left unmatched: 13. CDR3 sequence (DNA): TGTGCCAGCAGCTTAGCGCCTTTGACTAGCGGAGGAGGATACAATGAGCAGTTCTTC. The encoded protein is CASSLAPLTSGGGYNEQFF.

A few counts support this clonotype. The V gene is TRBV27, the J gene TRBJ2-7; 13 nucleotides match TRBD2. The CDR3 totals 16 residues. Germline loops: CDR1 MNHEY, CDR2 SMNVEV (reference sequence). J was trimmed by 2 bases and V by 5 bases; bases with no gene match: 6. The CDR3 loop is CASSPGTSGAAYEQYF. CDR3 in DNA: TGTGCCAGCAGTCCCGGGACTAGCGGGGCAGCCTACGAGCAGTACTTC.

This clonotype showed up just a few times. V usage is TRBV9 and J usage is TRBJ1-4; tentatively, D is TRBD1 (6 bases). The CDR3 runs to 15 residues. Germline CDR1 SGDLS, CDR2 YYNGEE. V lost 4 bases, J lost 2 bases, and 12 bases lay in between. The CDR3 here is CASSPQGSTNEKLFF. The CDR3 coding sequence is TGTGCCAGCAGCCCCCAGGGGAGCACTAATGAAAAACTGTTTTTT.

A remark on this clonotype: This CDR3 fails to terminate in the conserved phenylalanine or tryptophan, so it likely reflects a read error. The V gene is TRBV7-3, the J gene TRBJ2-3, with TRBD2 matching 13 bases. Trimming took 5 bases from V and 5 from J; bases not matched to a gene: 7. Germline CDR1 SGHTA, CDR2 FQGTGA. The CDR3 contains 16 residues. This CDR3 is CASSILAGGPIDTQYS. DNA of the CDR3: TGTGCCAGCAGCATACTAGCGGGGGGGCCGATAGATACGCAGTATTCT.

DNA of the CDR3: TGTGCCACCAGTGTCACAGATACGCAGTATTTT. Protein sequence: CATSVTDTQYF. The chain combines TRBV24-1 with TRBJ2-3; D call uncertain. The germline V gene has CDR1 KGHDR and CDR2 SFDVKD. Trimming took 5 bases from V and 2 from J, leaving 1 base between them. The CDR3 totals 11 residues.

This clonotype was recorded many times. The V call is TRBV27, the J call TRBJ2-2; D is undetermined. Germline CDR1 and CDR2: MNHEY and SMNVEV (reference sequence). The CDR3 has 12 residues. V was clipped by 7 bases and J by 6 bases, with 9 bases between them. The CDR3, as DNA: TGTGCCAGCACGCGGCCCCCCGGGGAGCTGTTTTTT. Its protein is CASTRPPGELFF.

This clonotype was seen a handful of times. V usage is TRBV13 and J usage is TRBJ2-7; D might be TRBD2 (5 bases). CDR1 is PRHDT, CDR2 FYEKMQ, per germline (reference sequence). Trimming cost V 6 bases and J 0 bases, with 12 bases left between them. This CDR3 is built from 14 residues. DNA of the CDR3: TGTGCCAGCAGTCGGGGTAGAAGCTCCTACGAGCAGTACTTC. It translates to CASSRGRSSYEQYF. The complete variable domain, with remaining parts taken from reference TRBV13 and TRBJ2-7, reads AAGVIQSPRHLIKEKRETATLKCYPIPRHDTVYWYQQGPGQDPQFLISFYEKMQSDKGSIPDRFSAQQFSDYHSELNMSSLELGDSALYFCASSRGRSSYEQYFGPGTRLTVT.

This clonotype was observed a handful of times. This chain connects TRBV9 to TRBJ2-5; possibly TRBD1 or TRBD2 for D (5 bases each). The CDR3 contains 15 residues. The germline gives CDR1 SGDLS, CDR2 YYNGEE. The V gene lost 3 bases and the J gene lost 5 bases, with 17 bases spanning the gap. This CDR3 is CASSAQPQGRETQYF. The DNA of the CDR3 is TGTGCCAGCAGCGCCCAACCTCAGGGACGCGAGACCCAGTACTTC.

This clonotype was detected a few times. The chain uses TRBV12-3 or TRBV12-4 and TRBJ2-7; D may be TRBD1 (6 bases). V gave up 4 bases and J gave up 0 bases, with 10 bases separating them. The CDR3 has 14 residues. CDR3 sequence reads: CASSWDTGSYEQYF. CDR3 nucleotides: TGTGCCAGCAGTTGGGACACGGGCTCCTACGAGCAGTACTTC.